The rows below give T cell receptor beta chains drawn from one sample of a study of control samples from healthy donors and cancer patients. Libraries were prepared by immunoSEQ multiplex PCR; TCRdb keeps only in-frame clonotypes and omits some of them. The data show about 53,000 clones, about 85% seen once. The sample comprised PBMCs. The source of these receptors is a man aged 55 to 70 with head and neck cancer. The CDR3 runs from the conserved cysteine through the conserved F or W. A D gene is named only where the DNA matches it firmly. Where a row states a size, it is once, few, many or the class of an expanded clone; other rows omit it.

v_call: TRBV6-2/TRBV6-3; clone_size: -; d_call: -; j_call: TRBJ2-5; cdr3_nt: TGTGCCAGCAGCCTACGACTCGTCCAAGAGACCCAGTACTTC; cdr3_aa: CASSLRLVQETQYF
v_call: TRBV5-4; clone_size: -; d_call: -; j_call: TRBJ1-1; cdr3_nt: TGTGCCAGCAGCTTGCAGGGAGGTACCACTGAAGCTTTCTTT; cdr3_aa: CASSLQGGTTEAFF
v_call: TRBV28; clone_size: -; d_call: -; j_call: TRBJ2-3; cdr3_nt: TGTGCCAGCAGTTTTGAGGGTACAACGCAGTATTTT; cdr3_aa: CASSFEGTTQYF
v_call: TRBV19; clone_size: -; d_call: TRBD1; j_call: TRBJ2-7; cdr3_nt: TGTGCCAGTAGCGCCGGGACAGCAAAGACCTACGAGCAGTACTTC; cdr3_aa: CASSAGTAKTYEQYF
v_call: TRBV29-1; clone_size: -; d_call: -; j_call: TRBJ2-3; cdr3_nt: TGCAGCGTTGAATGGCGAGCCACAGATACGCAGTATTTT; cdr3_aa: CSVEWRATDTQYF
v_call: TRBV28; clone_size: -; d_call: TRBD2; j_call: TRBJ2-7; cdr3_nt: TGTGCCAGCAGTTTCGGGCGCGGGAGTTCCTACGAGCAGTACTTC; cdr3_aa: CASSFGRGSSYEQYF
v_call: TRBV6-5; clone_size: -; d_call: -; j_call: TRBJ2-1; cdr3_nt: TGTGCCAGCAGCGCCAAGGTACTCTCTGAGCAGTTCTTC; cdr3_aa: CASSAKVLSEQFF
v_call: TRBV4-3; clone_size: few; d_call: -; j_call: TRBJ2-3; cdr3_nt: TGCGCCAGCAGCCAAGAGCGGCAGGGGTTAGCGCAGTATTTT; cdr3_aa: CASSQERQGLAQYF
v_call: TRBV21-1; clone_size: -; d_call: -; j_call: TRBJ1-4; cdr3_nt: TGTGCCAGCAGCATTTTGAACCGCAGGGACAGGGAAACAACTAATGAAAAACTGTTTTTT; cdr3_aa: CASSILNRRDRETTNEKLFF
v_call: TRBV7-8; clone_size: -; d_call: -; j_call: TRBJ2-7; cdr3_nt: TGTGCCAGCAGCTCCCGGGCGTTTCTTCGGCTTGAGCAGTACTTC; cdr3_aa: CASSSRAFLRLEQYF
v_call: TRBV6-5; clone_size: -; d_call: -; j_call: TRBJ1-6; cdr3_nt: TGTGCCAGCAGTTACGCAGTTGGGAATTCACCCCTCCACTTT; cdr3_aa: CASSYAVGNSPLHF
v_call: TRBV5-4; clone_size: -; d_call: -; j_call: TRBJ2-7; cdr3_nt: TGTGCCAGCAGCCTGGGGCGCTCCTACGAGCAGTACTTC; cdr3_aa: CASSLGRSYEQYF
v_call: TRBV6-1; clone_size: -; d_call: -; j_call: TRBJ1-6; cdr3_nt: TGTGCCAGCAGTGAAGTCCCGACGGGCATGACCGGTGGGGCCCTCCACTTT; cdr3_aa: CASSEVPTGMTGGALHF
v_call: TRBV19; clone_size: -; d_call: TRBD1; j_call: TRBJ2-3; cdr3_nt: TGTGCCAGTAGAGGGACAGGGAGCACAGATACGCAGTATTTT; cdr3_aa: CASRGTGSTDTQYF
v_call: TRBV4-3; clone_size: -; d_call: -; j_call: TRBJ2-5; cdr3_nt: TGCGCCAGCAGCCGAGTATTTGAGTACCAAGAGACCCAGTACTTC; cdr3_aa: CASSRVFEYQETQYF
v_call: TRBV6-5; clone_size: -; d_call: TRBD1; j_call: TRBJ2-2; cdr3_nt: TGTGCCAGCAGTTACTCGAGCAGGGGGCCCGGGGAGCTGTTTTTT; cdr3_aa: CASSYSSRGPGELFF
v_call: TRBV15; clone_size: -; d_call: -; j_call: TRBJ2-2; cdr3_nt: TGTGCCACCAGCAGAGAGTCTGGGAACGGGGAGCTGTTTTTT; cdr3_aa: CATSRESGNGELFF
v_call: TRBV24-1; clone_size: -; d_call: -; j_call: TRBJ2-1; cdr3_nt: TGTGCCACCAGTGATGGTTCATTAAGCTCCTACAATGAGCAGTTCTTC; cdr3_aa: CATSDGSLSSYNEQFF
v_call: TRBV11-2; clone_size: -; d_call: TRBD1; j_call: TRBJ2-7; cdr3_nt: TGTGCCAGCAGCTGGACAGGGAGCTCCTACGAGCAGTACTTC; cdr3_aa: CASSWTGSSYEQYF
v_call: TRBV11-2; clone_size: -; d_call: -; j_call: TRBJ2-5; cdr3_nt: TGTGCCAGCAGCTTAGAACAGGGTGGGACCCAGTACTTC; cdr3_aa: CASSLEQGGTQYF
v_call: TRBV4-3; clone_size: once; d_call: -; j_call: TRBJ1-5; cdr3_nt: TGCGCCAGCAGCCAAGACGACACTTCAAATCAGCCCCAGCATTTT; cdr3_aa: CASSQDDTSNQPQHF
v_call: TRBV6-2/TRBV6-3; clone_size: -; d_call: -; j_call: TRBJ2-1; cdr3_nt: TGTGCCAGCAGTTCTCCGTATGAGGGGAACGAGTTCTTC; cdr3_aa: CASSSPYEGNEFF
v_call: TRBV5-1; clone_size: -; d_call: -; j_call: TRBJ2-2; cdr3_nt: TGCGCCAGCAGCTTGGACAGCTCTTCTACGAAGCTGTTTTTT; cdr3_aa: CASSLDSSSTKLFF
v_call: TRBV19; clone_size: -; d_call: TRBD1; j_call: TRBJ2-2; cdr3_nt: TGTGCCAGTAGTATGGGACAGACCCGTTACACCGGGGAGCTGTTTTTT; cdr3_aa: CASSMGQTRYTGELFF
v_call: TRBV7-2; clone_size: -; d_call: -; j_call: TRBJ2-2; cdr3_nt: TGTGCCAGCAGCCGCTTGCGCGGGGCAAACACCGGGGAGCTGTTTTTT; cdr3_aa: CASSRLRGANTGELFF
v_call: TRBV7-9; clone_size: -; d_call: -; j_call: TRBJ1-4; cdr3_nt: TGTGCCAGCAGCCCGAGATACGACAGCTTTGCAACTAATGAAAAACTGTTTTTT; cdr3_aa: CASSPRYDSFATNEKLFF
v_call: TRBV20-1; clone_size: -; d_call: -; j_call: TRBJ2-1; cdr3_nt: TGCAGTGCCAGGGCGGGATATGAGCAGTTCTTC; cdr3_aa: CSARAGYEQFF
v_call: TRBV7-9; clone_size: -; d_call: -; j_call: TRBJ1-2; cdr3_nt: TGTGCCAGCAGCTTAGCGTCAGGGTATGCGATCCGACAGAGTTATGGCTACACCTTC; cdr3_aa: CASSLASGYAIRQSYGYTF
v_call: TRBV5-4; clone_size: -; d_call: -; j_call: TRBJ1-1; cdr3_nt: TGTGCCAGCAGGCTGGGGGGGGGCTTGATGAACACTGAAGCTTTCTTT; cdr3_aa: CASRLGGGLMNTEAFF
v_call: TRBV27; clone_size: -; d_call: -; j_call: TRBJ1-2; cdr3_nt: TGTGCCAGCAGCCACTCGACAGGAAACTATGGCTACACCTTC; cdr3_aa: CASSHSTGNYGYTF
v_call: TRBV7-8; clone_size: -; d_call: -; j_call: TRBJ2-7; cdr3_nt: TGTGCCAGCAGCTTGTTCGGCGAGCAGTACTTC; cdr3_aa: CASSLFGEQYF
v_call: TRBV9; clone_size: -; d_call: TRBD2; j_call: TRBJ2-2; cdr3_nt: TGTGCCAGCAGTATCGGCGGGAGGGGGGAGCTGTTTTTT; cdr3_aa: CASSIGGRGELFF
v_call: TRBV7-6; clone_size: -; d_call: -; j_call: TRBJ2-3; cdr3_nt: TGTGCCAGCAGCTTATCGTACGGGGGCTTGACAGATACGCAGTATTTT; cdr3_aa: CASSLSYGGLTDTQYF
v_call: TRBV7-2; clone_size: -; d_call: TRBD2; j_call: TRBJ2-7; cdr3_nt: TGTGCCAGCAGCGATTCCCTCGGGGGAGGGCTTTACGAGCAGTACTTC; cdr3_aa: CASSDSLGGGLYEQYF
v_call: TRBV2; clone_size: -; d_call: TRBD1; j_call: TRBJ2-3; cdr3_nt: TGTGCCAGCAGTGTCCTCCCAACGGGACAGGGTATAGATACGCAGTATTTT; cdr3_aa: CASSVLPTGQGIDTQYF
v_call: TRBV5-1; clone_size: -; d_call: -; j_call: TRBJ2-3; cdr3_nt: TGCGCCAGCAGAGGACGGTCCACAGATACGCAGTATTTT; cdr3_aa: CASRGRSTDTQYF
v_call: TRBV28; clone_size: -; d_call: TRBD1; j_call: TRBJ2-7; cdr3_nt: TGTGCCAGCAGTTTCCGGGACAGGGATCAGCAGTACTTC; cdr3_aa: CASSFRDRDQQYF
v_call: TRBV5-1; clone_size: -; d_call: -; j_call: TRBJ2-7; cdr3_nt: TGCGCCAGCAGCCCTCCGGGAGCGTACGAGCAGTACTTC; cdr3_aa: CASSPPGAYEQYF
v_call: TRBV19; clone_size: -; d_call: TRBD1; j_call: TRBJ2-1; cdr3_nt: TGTGCCAGCCAGTCCGGGACAGCATACAATGAGCAGTTCTTC; cdr3_aa: CASQSGTAYNEQFF